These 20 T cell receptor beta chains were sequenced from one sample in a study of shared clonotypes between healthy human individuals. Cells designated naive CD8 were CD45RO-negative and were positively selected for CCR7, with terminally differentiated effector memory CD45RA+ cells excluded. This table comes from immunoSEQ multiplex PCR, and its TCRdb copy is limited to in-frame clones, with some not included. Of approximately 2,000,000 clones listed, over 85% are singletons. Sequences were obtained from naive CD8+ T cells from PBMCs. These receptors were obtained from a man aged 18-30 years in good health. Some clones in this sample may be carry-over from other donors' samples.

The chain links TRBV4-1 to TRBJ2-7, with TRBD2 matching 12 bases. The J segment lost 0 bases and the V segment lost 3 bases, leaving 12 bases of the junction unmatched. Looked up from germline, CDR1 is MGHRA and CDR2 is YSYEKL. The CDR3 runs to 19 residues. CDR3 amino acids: CASSQETSGSSTISYEQYF. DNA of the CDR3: TGCGCCAGCAGCCAGGAGACTAGCGGGAGCTCCACTATCTCCTACGAGCAGTACTTC.

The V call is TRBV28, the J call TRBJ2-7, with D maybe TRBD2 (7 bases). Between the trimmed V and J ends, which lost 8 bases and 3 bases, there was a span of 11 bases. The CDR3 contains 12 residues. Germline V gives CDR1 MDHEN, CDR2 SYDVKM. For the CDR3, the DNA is TGTGCCAGCGGGAGGGGGGGCTACGAGCAGTACTTC. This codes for CASGRGGYEQYF.

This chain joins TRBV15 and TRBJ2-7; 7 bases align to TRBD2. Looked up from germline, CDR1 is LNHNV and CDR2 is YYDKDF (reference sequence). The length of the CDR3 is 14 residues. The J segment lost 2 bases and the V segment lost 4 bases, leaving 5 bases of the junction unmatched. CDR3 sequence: CATSIVAGAYEQYF. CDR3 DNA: TGTGCCACCAGCATAGTAGCGGGCGCCTACGAGCAGTACTTC.

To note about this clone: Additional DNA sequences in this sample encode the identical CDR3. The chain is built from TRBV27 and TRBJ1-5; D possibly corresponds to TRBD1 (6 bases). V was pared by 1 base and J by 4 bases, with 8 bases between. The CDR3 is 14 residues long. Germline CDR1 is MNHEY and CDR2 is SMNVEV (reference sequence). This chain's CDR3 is CASSLYRANQPQHF. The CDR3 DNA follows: TGTGCCAGCAGTTTATACAGGGCGAATCAGCCCCAGCATTTT.

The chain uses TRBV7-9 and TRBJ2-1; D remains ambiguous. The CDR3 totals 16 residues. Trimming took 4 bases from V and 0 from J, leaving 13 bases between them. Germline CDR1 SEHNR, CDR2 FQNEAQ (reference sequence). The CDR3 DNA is TGTGCCAGCAGCTCGCTCAGGTTAGGCTCCTACAATGAGCAGTTCTTC. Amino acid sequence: CASSSLRLGSYNEQFF. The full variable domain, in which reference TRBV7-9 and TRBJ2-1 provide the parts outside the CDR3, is DTGVSQNPRHKITKRGQNVTFRCDPISEHNRLYWYRQTLGQGPEFLTYFQNEAQLEKSRLLSDRFSAERPKGSFSTLEIQRTEQGDSAMYLCASSSLRLGSYNEQFFGPGTRLTVL.

The CDR3 is CASSSRSGGDYGYTF. The CDR3 nucleotides are TGTGCCAGCAGCTCCCGTTCAGGGGGCGACTATGGCTACACCTTC. The chain links TRBV9 to TRBJ1-2; 8 positions match TRBD1. V shed 4 bases, J shed 3 bases, and the junction held 8 bases outside the gene matches. Germline V lookup: CDR1 SGDLS, CDR2 YYNGEE. This CDR3 has 15 residues. The full variable domain, in which reference TRBV9 and TRBJ1-2 provide the parts outside the CDR3, is DSGVTQTPKHLITATGQRVTLRCSPRSGDLSVYWYQQSLDQGLQFLIQYYNGEERAKGNILERFSAQQFPDLHSELNLSSLELGDSALYFCASSSRSGGDYGYTFGSGTRLTVV.

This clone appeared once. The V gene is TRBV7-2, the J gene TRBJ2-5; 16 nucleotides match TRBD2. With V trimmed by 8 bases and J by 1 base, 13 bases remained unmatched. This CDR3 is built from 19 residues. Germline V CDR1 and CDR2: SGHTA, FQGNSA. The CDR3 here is CASGTPGLAGGGRQETQYF. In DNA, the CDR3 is TGTGCCAGCGGGACCCCGGGACTAGCGGGAGGGGGGCGCCAAGAGACCCAGTACTTC.

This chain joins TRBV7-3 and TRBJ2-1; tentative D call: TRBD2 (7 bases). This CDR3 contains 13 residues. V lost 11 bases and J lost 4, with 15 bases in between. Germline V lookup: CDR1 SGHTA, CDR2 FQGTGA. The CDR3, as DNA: TGTGCCCCAGGGGCTAGCGGTTACAATGAGCAGTTCTTC. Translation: CAPGASGYNEQFF.

The CDR3 loop reads CASSITETSGRARFF. Here the CDR3 DNA reads TGTGCCAGCAGTATCACAGAGACTAGCGGGAGGGCCAGGTTCTTC. This chain uses TRBV6-5 with TRBJ2-1; 14 bases fit TRBD2. Germline V lookup: CDR1 MNHEY, CDR2 SVGAGI. J gave up 15 bases and V 5 bases, and 12 bases lay outside the gene matches. The CDR3 runs to 15 residues.

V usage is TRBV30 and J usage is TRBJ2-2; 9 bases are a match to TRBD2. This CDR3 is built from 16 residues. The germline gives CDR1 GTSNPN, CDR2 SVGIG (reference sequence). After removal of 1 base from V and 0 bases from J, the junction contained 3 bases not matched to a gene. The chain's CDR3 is CAWSGAGGANTGELFF. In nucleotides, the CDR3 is TGTGCCTGGAGTGGAGCGGGAGGCGCGAACACCGGGGAGCTGTTTTTT.

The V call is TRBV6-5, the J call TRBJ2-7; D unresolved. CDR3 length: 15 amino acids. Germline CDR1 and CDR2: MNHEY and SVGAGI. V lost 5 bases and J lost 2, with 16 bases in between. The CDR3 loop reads CASSPSAWRAYEQYF. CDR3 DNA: TGTGCCAGCAGTCCTTCGGCCTGGCGAGCCTACGAGCAGTACTTC.

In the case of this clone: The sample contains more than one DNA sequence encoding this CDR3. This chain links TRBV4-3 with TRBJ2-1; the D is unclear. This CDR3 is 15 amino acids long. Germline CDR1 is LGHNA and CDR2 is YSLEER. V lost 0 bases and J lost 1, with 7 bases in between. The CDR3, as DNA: TGCGCCAGCAGCCAAGATGTGGGTTCCTACAATGAGCAGTTCTTC. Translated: CASSQDVGSYNEQFF.

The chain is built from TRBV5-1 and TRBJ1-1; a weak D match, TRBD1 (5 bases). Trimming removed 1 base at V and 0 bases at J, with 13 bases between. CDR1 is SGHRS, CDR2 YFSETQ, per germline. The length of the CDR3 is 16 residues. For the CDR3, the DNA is TGCGCCAGCAGCTTGAATTTAGGGGCTCTGAACACTGAAGCTTTCTTT. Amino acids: CASSLNLGALNTEAFF.

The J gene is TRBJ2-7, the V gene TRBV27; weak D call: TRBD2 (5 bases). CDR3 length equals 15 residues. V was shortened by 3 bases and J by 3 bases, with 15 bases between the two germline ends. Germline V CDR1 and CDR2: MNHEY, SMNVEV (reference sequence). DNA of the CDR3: TGTGCCAGCAGTTTGAACGGGCAAGAGGGCTACGAGCAGTACTTC. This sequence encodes CASSLNGQEGYEQYF.

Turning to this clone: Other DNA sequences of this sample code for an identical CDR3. In DNA form, the CDR3 reads TGTGCCAGCAGTTCGGGACTAGCGATATACAATGAGCAGTTCTTC. Translation: CASSSGLAIYNEQFF. V gene TRBV27 combines with J gene TRBJ2-1; 10 bases map to TRBD2. The CDR3 contains 15 residues. Germline CDR1 reads MNHEY; CDR2 reads SMNVEV (reference sequence). With V trimmed by 4 bases and J by 4 bases, 4 bases remained unmatched.

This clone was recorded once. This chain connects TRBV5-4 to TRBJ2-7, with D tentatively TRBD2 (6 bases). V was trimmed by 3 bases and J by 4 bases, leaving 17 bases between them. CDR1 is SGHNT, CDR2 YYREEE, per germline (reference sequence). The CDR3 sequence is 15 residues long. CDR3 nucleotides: TGTGCCAGCAGCTCGACGGCGGGAAAACAATACGAGCAGTACTTC. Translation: CASSSTAGKQYEQYF.

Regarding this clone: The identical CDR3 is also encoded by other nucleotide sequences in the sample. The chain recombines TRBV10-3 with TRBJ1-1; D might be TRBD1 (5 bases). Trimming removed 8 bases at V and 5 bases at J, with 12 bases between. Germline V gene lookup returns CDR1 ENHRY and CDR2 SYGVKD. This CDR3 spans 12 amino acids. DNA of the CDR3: TGTGCCATCGGTTCGGGGGGGACTGAAGCTTTCTTT. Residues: CAIGSGGTEAFF.

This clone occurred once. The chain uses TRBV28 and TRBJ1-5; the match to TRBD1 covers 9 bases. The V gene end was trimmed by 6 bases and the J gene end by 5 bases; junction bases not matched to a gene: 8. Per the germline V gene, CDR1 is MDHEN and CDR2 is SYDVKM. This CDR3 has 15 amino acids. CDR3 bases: TGTGCCAGCAGACAGACAGGGGGAAGGGATCAGCCCCAGCATTTT. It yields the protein CASRQTGGRDQPQHF.

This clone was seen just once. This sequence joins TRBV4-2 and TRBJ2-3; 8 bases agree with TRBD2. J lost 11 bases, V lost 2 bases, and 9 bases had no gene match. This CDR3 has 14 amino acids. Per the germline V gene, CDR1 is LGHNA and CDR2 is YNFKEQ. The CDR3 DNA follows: TGTGCCAGCAGCCAATCCGGTGTCGGGAGGGGGCAGTATTTT. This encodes CASSQSGVGRGQYF.

CDR3 residues: CASSFRIHF. The CDR3 DNA reads as TGCGCCAGCAGCTTTCGGATCCATTTT. This chain uses TRBV5-1 with TRBJ1-5; D is uncertain. The germline gives CDR1 SGHRS, CDR2 YFSETQ. V was trimmed by 2 bases and J by 16 bases, leaving 7 bases between them. The CDR3 loop spans 9 amino acids.